The source of this TCR beta chain is a study of response to subunit inactivated influenza vaccine. This clonotype appeared a few times. The CDR3 covers 16 residues. Trimming stripped 5 bases from V and 4 bases from J, with 20 bases between. TCRdb reprocessed the RT-PCR reads via MiXCR and lists one record per CDR3 protein. The sample yields hundreds of thousands of distinct CDR3 sequences, around 14% seen once. This specimen was PBMCs from blood, taken 14 to 15 days before vaccination. The receptor was isolated from a middle-aged man who received an inactivated influenza vaccine. The chain joins TRBV12-3 or TRBV12-4 to TRBJ2-5; D is possibly TRBD2 (6 bases). The CDR3 region has the DNA TGTGCCAGCAGTCCCGGTCGGGAGTGGCACGGAGAGACCCAGTACTTC. It yields the protein CASSPGREWHGETQYF.